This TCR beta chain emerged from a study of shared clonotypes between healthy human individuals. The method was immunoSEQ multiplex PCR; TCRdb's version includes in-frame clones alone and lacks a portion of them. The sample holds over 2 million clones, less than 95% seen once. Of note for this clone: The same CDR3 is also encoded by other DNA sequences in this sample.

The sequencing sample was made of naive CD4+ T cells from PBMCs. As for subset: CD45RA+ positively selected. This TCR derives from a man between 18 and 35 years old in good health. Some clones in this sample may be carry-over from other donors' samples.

The CDR3 sequence is CSVAQETQYF. The DNA for the CDR3 is TGCAGCGTGGCGCAAGAGACCCAGTACTTC. V and J are TRBV29-1 and TRBJ2-5; D is unclear. The CDR3 has 10 residues. V was cut by 6 bases and J by 2 bases, with 4 bases left in between. Germline V lookup: CDR1 SQVTM, CDR2 ANQGSEA.